This T cell receptor (beta chain) originates from a study of T cell responses to AZD1222 COVID-19 vaccine. Points from the study as a whole: Spike-specific TCR breadth rose after two AZD1222 doses, and depth rose as well.

The CDR3 length is 13 residues. J lost 2 bases, V lost 5 bases, and 4 bases had no gene match. Germline values: CDR1 GTSNPN, CDR2 SVGIG (reference sequence). Of note for this clone: Antigen: not known.

Data came from immunoSEQ multiplex PCR; TCRdb stores just in-frame clones and leaves some out. The sample lists 150,000 to 200,000 clones, about 87% seen once, with under 7.5% in the top ten. The sample here was peripheral blood, taken on day 0 of AZD1222 vaccination. The sequence was obtained from an adult in good health. This chain uses TRBV30 with TRBJ2-7, with 9 positions matching TRBD2. The DNA of the CDR3 is TGTGCCTGGGATAGCGGGGGAGCCTACGAGCAGTACTTC. Amino acid sequence: CAWDSGGAYEQYF.